This entry lists 12 T cell receptor beta chains sequenced from one sample in a study of T cell changes during pregnancy in multiple sclerosis. Libraries were prepared by immunoSEQ multiplex PCR; TCRdb keeps only in-frame clonotypes and omits some of them. Among tens of thousands of clones listed, almost 97% were seen once. The sample was CD8+ T cells from peripheral blood mononuclear cells, taken after pregnancy. These receptors all come from a female donor with multiple sclerosis, enrolled in a pregnancy study.

The chain employs TRBV27 and TRBJ1-4; 7 bases match TRBD1. With 8 bases clipped from V and 12 bases from J, the junction kept 15 bases outside the gene matches. Germline lookup yields CDR1 MNHEY and CDR2 SMNVEV (reference sequence). CDR3 length: 14 residues. The chain's CDR3 is CASGISGTERELFF. In DNA form, the CDR3 reads TGTGCCAGCGGCATTTCCGGGACAGAAAGAGAACTGTTTTTT.

The V call is TRBV19, the J call TRBJ2-7, with 9 bases matching TRBD1. With 4 bases clipped from V and 3 bases from J, the junction kept 7 bases outside the gene matches. This CDR3 contains 15 residues. The germline CDR1 and CDR2 sequences are LNHDA and SQIVND (reference sequence). CDR3 DNA: TGTGCCAGTAGTAAACAGGGGGCGCAAGACTACGAGCAGTACTTC. It yields the protein CASSKQGAQDYEQYF. Drawing the rest from reference TRBV19 and TRBJ2-7, the complete variable domain is DGGITQSPKYLFRKEGQNVTLSCEQNLNHDAMYWYRQDPGQGLRLIYYSQIVNDFQKGDIAEGYSVSREKKESFPLTVTSAQKNPTAFYLCASSKQGAQDYEQYFGPGTRLTVT.

This chain links TRBV2 with TRBJ2-2; 9 bases match TRBD1. Germline values: CDR1 SNHLY, CDR2 FYNNEI. J lost 7 bases, V lost 7 bases, and 16 bases had no gene match. The CDR3 totals 17 residues. The CDR3 loop reads CASKDSGTGYFDGELFF. The CDR3 region has the DNA TGTGCCAGCAAGGATTCCGGGACAGGGTATTTTGACGGGGAGCTGTTTTTT. Based on the CDR3 plus reference TRBV2 and TRBJ2-2, the full variable domain is EPEVTQTPSHQVTQMGQEVILRCVPISNHLYFYWYRQILGQKVEFLVSFYNNEISEKSEIFDDQFSVERPDGSNFTLKIRSTKLEDSAMYFCASKDSGTGYFDGELFFGEGSRLTVL.

The J gene is TRBJ2-7, the V gene TRBV5-4; TRBD1 agrees at 8 bases. Germline V gene sequence: CDR1 SGHNT, CDR2 YYREEE (reference sequence). This CDR3 has 16 amino acids. Trimming took 0 bases from V and 4 from J; bases not matched to a gene: 9. Here the CDR3 reads CASSLGPGTGDYEQYF. CDR3 bases: TGTGCCAGCAGCTTGGGCCCTGGGACAGGAGATTACGAGCAGTACTTC.

This clone appeared once. This CDR3 is CASRRTGDRDDYEQYF. CDR3 in DNA: TGTGCCAGCAGGCGCACGGGGGACAGGGACGACTACGAGCAGTACTTC. The chain uses TRBV7-9 and TRBJ2-7; 9 bases agree with TRBD1. Trimming at V came to 6 bases and at J to 3 bases, leaving 12 bases not matched to a gene. The length of the CDR3 is 16 residues. Germline V gives CDR1 SEHNR, CDR2 FQNEAQ (reference sequence).

V is TRBV7-2 and J is TRBJ2-7; 9 bases align to TRBD2. This CDR3 spans 16 amino acids. Germline assignment: CDR1 SGHTA and CDR2 FQGNSA. V lost 3 bases and J lost 1; bases outside the gene matches: 7. The CDR3 DNA reads TGTGCCAGCAGCTTGACTAGCGGACACGTATCCTACGAGCAGTACTTC. Amino acid sequence: CASSLTSGHVSYEQYF.

This chain uses TRBV9 with TRBJ2-1; 13 bases map to TRBD2. Germline trimming cut 0 bases from V and 8 bases from J; bases unmatched to any gene: 5. CDR1 and CDR2 from the germline V gene are SGDLS and YYNGEE. This CDR3 is 16 amino acids long. CDR3 sequence (DNA): TGTGCCAGCAGCGTAGTGGGGACTAGCGGGAAGGATGAGCAGTTCTTC. Encoded protein: CASSVVGTSGKDEQFF.

The J gene is TRBJ2-7, the V gene TRBV19; TRBD1 aligns across 7 bases. Looked up from germline, CDR1 is LNHDA and CDR2 is SQIVND (reference sequence). The CDR3 contains 14 residues. V lost 5 bases to trimming and J lost 1 base; unmatched junction nucleotides: 5. CDR3 coding DNA: TGTGCCAGTAGTCCTTGGACAGGTTCCTACGAGCAGTACTTC. Translated, it gives CASSPWTGSYEQYF.

The V gene is TRBV15, the J gene TRBJ2-7; TRBD2 agrees at 12 bases. CDR3 length equals 15 residues. Germline CDR1 LNHNV, CDR2 YYDKDF (reference sequence). With V trimmed by 1 base and J by 3 bases, 1 base remained unmatched. The DNA of the CDR3 is TGTGCCACCAGCAGAGGGACTAGCGGGGTCTACGAGCAGTACTTC. This gives the protein CATSRGTSGVYEQYF.

V gene TRBV7-9 combines with J gene TRBJ2-7; D unclear. Germline V gene lookup returns CDR1 SEHNR and CDR2 FQNEAQ (reference sequence). CDR3 length: 12 amino acids. Trimming took off 2 bases at V and 2 bases at J, with 4 bases between the two ends. The CDR3 loop is CASSLNTYEQYF. The CDR3 coding sequence is TGTGCCAGCAGCTTAAATACCTACGAGCAGTACTTC.

The V call is TRBV27, the J call TRBJ2-3; 7 bases map to TRBD2. Germline CDR1 MNHEY, CDR2 SMNVEV (reference sequence). This CDR3 region has 14 residues. The trim removed 5 bases at V and 1 base at J, leaving 3 bases unmatched. CDR3 in amino acids: CASSPSGGTDTQYF. The CDR3 bases are TGTGCCAGCAGTCCCAGCGGGGGCACAGATACGCAGTATTTT.

The rearrangement links TRBV5-6 to TRBJ1-1; possible D gene TRBD1, 6 bases. V lost 3 bases and J 0 bases, leaving 15 bases between the germline ends. The CDR3 spans 16 residues. CDR1 is SGHDT, CDR2 YYEEEE, per germline. The CDR3 spells CASSYQQGLMNTEAFF. CDR3 in DNA: TGTGCCAGCAGCTACCAACAGGGCCTAATGAACACTGAAGCTTTCTTT.